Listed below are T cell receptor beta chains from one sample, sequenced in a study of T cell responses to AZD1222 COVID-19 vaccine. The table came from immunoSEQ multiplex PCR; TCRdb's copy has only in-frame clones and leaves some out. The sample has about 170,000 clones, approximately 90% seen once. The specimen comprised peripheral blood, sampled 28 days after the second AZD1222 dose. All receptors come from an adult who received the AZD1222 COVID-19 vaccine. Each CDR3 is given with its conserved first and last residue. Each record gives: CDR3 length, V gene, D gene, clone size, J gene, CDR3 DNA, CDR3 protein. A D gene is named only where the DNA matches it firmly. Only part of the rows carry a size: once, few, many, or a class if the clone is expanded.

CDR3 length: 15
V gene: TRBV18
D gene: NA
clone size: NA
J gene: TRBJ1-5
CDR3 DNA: TGTGCCAGCTCACTTGGGACCAGCCCCAATCAGCCCCAGCATTTT
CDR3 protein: CASSLGTSPNQPQHF

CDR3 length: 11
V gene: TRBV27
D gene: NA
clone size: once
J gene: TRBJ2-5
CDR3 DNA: TGTGCCAGCAGTACGGGTGTGACCCAGTACTTC
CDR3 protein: CASSTGVTQYF

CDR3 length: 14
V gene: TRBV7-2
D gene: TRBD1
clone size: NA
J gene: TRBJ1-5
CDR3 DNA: TGTGCCAGCAGCCTTCGACAGGGGGACCAGCCCCAGCATTTT
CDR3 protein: CASSLRQGDQPQHF

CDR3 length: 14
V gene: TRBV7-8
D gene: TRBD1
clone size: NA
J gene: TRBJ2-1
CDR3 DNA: TGTGCCAGCAGTATGGGACAGTCAAGCAATGAGCAGTTCTTC
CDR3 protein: CASSMGQSSNEQFF

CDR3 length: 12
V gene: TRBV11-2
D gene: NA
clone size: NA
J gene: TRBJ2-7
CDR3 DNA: TGTGCCAGCAGCTTAACTCGTGACGAGCAGTACTTC
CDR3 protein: CASSLTRDEQYF

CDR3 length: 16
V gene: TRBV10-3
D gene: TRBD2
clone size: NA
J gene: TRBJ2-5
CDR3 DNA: TGTGCCATCAGTGAGTCGGGTAGCGGGCGCCAAGAGACCCAGTACTTC
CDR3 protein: CAISESGSGRQETQYF

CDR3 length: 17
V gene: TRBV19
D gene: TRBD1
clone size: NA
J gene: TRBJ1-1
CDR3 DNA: TGTGCCAGTAGGGACAGGGAGGGCCGGAGGAGGAACACTGAAGCTTTCTTT
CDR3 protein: CASRDREGRRRNTEAFF

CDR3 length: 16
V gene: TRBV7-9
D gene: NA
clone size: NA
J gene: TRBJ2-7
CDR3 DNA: TGTGCCAGCAGCGGTGGGGACTCCGGGAACTCCTACGAGCAGTACTTC
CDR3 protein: CASSGGDSGNSYEQYF

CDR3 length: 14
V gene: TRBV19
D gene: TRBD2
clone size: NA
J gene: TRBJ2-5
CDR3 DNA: TGTGCCAGTAGTCTTCTCGGGGGAGGGGAGACCCAGTACTTC
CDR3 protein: CASSLLGGGETQYF

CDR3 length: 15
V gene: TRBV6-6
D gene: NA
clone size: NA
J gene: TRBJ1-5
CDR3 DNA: TGTGCCAGCAGCCCCAGGGTAGCGAGCAATCAGCCCCAGCATTTT
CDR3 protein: CASSPRVASNQPQHF